The sequence of this TCR beta chain was determined in a study of T-cell memory formation after mild COVID-19 (dated by TCRdb to the early 2020s). For the study in its entirety: TCR sequence clusters from the two donors were found to be largely donor specific. Two young, previously healthy adult volunteers made up the cohort, one male and one female. In two donors, T-cell clones that expanded and contracted after mild COVID-19 were tracked by sequencing TCRalpha and TCRbeta repertoires over time. Summary of the overall study and its limitations: Contracting CD4+ clones were located mainly in the CM and EM memory subsets, whereas CD8+ clones were found to be enriched in EMRA. From day 15 to 85, contracting clones showed balanced CD4/CD8 phenotypes, whereas a second wave of clones that expanded from day 15 to 37 leaned towards CD4+. Only a couple of mild cases were covered in the study, and larger cohorts including severe cases with pre-infection samples were considered necessary. Some responding clones were detected in pre-infection memory, suggesting pre-existing cross-reactive memory T cells joined the SARS-CoV-2 response. SARS-CoV-2 specificity was not confirmed for the second-wave clones peaking on day 37.

Ficoll-Paque density gradient centrifugation was used to isolate PBMCs. In the case of this clonotype: Its specific antigen is unknown. No per-base quality is available; no much larger clone lies one base away.

Sequencing took place on an Illumina NovaSeq 6000. cDNA libraries for TCRalpha and TCRbeta were prepared by 5'RACE using constant-segment primers, with sample barcodes and unique molecular identifiers added. RNA was extracted from every sample with Trizol reagent. Amplification of the libraries took two PCR steps, and the second step added a second sample barcode plus Illumina TruSeq adapters. Libraries were sequenced on an Illumina NovaSeq with 2 x 150 bp paired-end reads. The study's processing was this. Reads were demultiplexed and collapsed into UMI-guided consensus sequences with migec v1.2.7. Using mixcr v2.1.11, the UMI consensuses were aligned to TRA and TRB V and J templates and assembled into clonotypes. A clonotype was counted as expanded or contracted only if both edgeR and NoisET called the change significant, with noise models trained on biological replicates. For edgeR calls, the thresholds were a false discovery rate-adjusted p below 0.01 and a log2 fold-change of 1. As an exploratory analysis of dynamics, max-normalized trajectories of the 1000 most abundant clonotypes were examined with PCA combined with hierarchical clustering. Separately sequenced CD4+ and CD8+ repertoires were used to assign the CD4 or CD8 phenotype of responding clones. In TCRdb, the public reads were trimmed at Q25 with fastp and aligned with MiXCR, with productive beta chains retained. Rows are unified per CDR3 protein, each entry keeping the most common DNA and genes. Clone size and V and J calls follow TCRdb, not the original study. The sample yields about 340,000 distinct CDR3 sequences; about an eighth were counted once. The ten largest clones capture 20% to 25% of the sample.

The CDR3 runs 13 residues from the cysteine to the phenylalanine. The DNA shown is the 39-base CDR3, in frame from base 1. Trimming takes 5 bases from V and 7 bases from J, and the germline ends sit 11 bases apart. Per the germline V gene (reference sequence), SEHNR is the CDR1 and FQNEAQ is the CDR2. The sample taken for sequencing was PBMCs or a T cell subset sorted from them (not recorded which). The TCR sequence derives from a man aged 18 to 35 who had mild COVID-19 (a few samples of this study predate the infection). The sample titles of this study are shuffled in the database, so cell type and time point are left out; the donor was told from shared clones. This receptor chain uses TRBV7-9 and TRBJ2-2; no D gene is confidently identified. The CDR3: CASSTSSFGELFF. In nucleotides, the sequence is TGTGCCAGCAGCACGTCCAGCTTCGGGGAGCTGTTTTTT.